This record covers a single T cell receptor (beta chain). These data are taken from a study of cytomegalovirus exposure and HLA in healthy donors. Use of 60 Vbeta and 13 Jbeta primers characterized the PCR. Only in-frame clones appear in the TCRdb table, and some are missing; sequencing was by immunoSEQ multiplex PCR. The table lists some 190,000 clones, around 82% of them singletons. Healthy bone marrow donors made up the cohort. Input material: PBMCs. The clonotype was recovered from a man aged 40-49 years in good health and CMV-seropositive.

CDR3 in DNA: TGTGCCAGTAGTATCCTTCCCGGGACAGGGTTTTCTAACTATGGCTACACCTTC. The encoded protein is CASSILPGTGFSNYGYTF. The chain has TRBV19 and TRBJ1-2; TRBD1 agrees at 9 bases. The CDR3 totals 18 residues. Trimming at V came to 3 bases and at J to 0 bases, leaving 11 bases not matched to a gene. Germline CDR1 is LNHDA and CDR2 is SQIVND (reference sequence).